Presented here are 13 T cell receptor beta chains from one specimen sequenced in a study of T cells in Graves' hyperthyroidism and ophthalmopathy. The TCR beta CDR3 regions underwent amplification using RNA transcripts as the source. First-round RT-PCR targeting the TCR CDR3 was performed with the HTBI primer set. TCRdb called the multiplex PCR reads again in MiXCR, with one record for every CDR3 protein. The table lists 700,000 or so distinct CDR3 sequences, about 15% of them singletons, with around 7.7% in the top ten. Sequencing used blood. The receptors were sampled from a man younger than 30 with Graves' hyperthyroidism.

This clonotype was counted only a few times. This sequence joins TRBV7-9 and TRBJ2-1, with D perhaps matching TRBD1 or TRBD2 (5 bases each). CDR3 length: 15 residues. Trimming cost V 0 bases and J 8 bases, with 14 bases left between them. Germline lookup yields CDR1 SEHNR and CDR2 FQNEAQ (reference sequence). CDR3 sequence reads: CASSLAGSRAHEQFF. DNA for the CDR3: TGTGCCAGCAGCTTAGCGGGGAGCAGGGCCCATGAGCAGTTCTTC.

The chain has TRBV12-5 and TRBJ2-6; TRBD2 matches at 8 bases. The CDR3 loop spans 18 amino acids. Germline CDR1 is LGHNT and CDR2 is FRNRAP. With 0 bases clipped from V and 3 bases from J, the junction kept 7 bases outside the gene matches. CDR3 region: CASGLVVSGVFGANVLTF. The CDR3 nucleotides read TGTGCTAGTGGTTTGGTCGTTAGCGGGGTCTTTGGGGCCAACGTCCTGACTTTC.

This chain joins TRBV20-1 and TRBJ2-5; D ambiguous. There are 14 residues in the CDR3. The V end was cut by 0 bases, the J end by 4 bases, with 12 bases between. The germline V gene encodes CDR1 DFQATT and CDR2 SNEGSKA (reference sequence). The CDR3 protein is CSARDPGGLETQYF. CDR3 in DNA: TGCAGTGCTAGAGATCCGGGCGGATTAGAGACCCAGTACTTC.

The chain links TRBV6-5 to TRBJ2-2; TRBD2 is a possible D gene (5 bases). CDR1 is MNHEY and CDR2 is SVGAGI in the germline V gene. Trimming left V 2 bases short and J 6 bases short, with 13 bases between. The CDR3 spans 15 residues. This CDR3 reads CASSYEGLIAGELFF. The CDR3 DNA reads TGTGCCAGCAGTTACGAGGGTTTAATAGCCGGGGAGCTGTTTTTT.

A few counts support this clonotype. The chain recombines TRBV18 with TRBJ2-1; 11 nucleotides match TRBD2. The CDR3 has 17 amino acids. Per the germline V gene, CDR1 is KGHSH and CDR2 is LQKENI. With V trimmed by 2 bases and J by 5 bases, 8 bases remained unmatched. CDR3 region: CASSPDSGLAGNNEQFF. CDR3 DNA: TGTGCCAGCTCACCAGATTCAGGACTAGCGGGCAACAATGAGCAGTTCTTC. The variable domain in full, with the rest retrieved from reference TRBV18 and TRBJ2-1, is NAGVMQNPRHLVRRRGQEARLRCSPMKGHSHVYWYRQLPEEGLKFMVYLQKENIIDESGMPKERFSAEFPKEGPSILRIQQVVRGDSAAYFCASSPDSGLAGNNEQFFGPGTRLTVL.

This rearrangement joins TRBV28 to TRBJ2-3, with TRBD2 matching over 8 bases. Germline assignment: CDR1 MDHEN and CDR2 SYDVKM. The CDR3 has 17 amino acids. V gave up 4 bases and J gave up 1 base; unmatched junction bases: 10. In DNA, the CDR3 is TGTGCCAGCAGTTCACCCCGCGCGGGAGGACGCACAGATACGCAGTATTTT. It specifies CASSSPRAGGRTDTQYF.

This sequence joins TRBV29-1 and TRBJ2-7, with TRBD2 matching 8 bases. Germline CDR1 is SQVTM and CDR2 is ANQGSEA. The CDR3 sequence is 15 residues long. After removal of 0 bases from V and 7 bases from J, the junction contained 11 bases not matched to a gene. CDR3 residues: CSVEDLGLAGEEQYF. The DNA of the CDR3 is TGCAGCGTTGAAGATCTTGGGCTAGCGGGTGAAGAGCAGTACTTC.

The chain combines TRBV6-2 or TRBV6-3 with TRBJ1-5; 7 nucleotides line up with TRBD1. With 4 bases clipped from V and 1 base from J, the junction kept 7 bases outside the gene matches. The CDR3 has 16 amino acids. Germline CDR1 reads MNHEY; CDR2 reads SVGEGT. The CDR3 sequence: CASSSLGQASNQPQHF. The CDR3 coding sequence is TGTGCCAGCAGTTCTCTAGGACAGGCGAGCAATCAGCCCCAGCATTTT.

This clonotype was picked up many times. CDR3 DNA: TGTGCCAGCAGCCCTTGGTCTCGAGCCCAAGAGACCCAGTACTTC. Its translation: CASSPWSRAQETQYF. The rearrangement uses TRBV7-2 and TRBJ2-5; D unclear. Germline loops: CDR1 SGHTA, CDR2 FQGNSA. V was trimmed by 5 bases and J by 1 base, leaving 14 bases between them. This CDR3 contains 15 residues.

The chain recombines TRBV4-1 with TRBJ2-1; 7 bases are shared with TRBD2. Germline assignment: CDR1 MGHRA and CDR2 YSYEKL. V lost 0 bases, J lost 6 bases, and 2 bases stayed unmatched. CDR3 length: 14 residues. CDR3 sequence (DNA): TGCGCCAGCAGCCAAGATTTAGCGGGCAATGAGCAGTTCTTC. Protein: CASSQDLAGNEQFF.

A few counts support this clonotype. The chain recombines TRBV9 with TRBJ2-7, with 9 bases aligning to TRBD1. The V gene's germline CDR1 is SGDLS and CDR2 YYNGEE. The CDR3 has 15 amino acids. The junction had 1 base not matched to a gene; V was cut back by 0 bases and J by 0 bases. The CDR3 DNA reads TGTGCCAGCAGCGTAGGGACAGGGGCCTCCTACGAGCAGTACTTC. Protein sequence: CASSVGTGASYEQYF. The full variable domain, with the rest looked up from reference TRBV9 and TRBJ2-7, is DSGVTQTPKHLITATGQRVTLRCSPRSGDLSVYWYQQSLDQGLQFLIQYYNGEERAKGNILERFSAQQFPDLHSELNLSSLELGDSALYFCASSVGTGASYEQYFGPGTRLTVT.

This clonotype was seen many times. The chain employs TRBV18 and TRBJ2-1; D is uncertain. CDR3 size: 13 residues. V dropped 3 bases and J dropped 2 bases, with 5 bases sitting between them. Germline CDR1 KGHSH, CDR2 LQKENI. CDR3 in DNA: TGTGCCAGCTCACCTGACACCTACAATGAGCAGTTCTTC. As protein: CASSPDTYNEQFF.

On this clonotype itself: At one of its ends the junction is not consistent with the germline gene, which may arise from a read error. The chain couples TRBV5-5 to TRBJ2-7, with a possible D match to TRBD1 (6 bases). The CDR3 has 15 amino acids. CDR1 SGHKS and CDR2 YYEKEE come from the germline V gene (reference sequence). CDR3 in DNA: TGCGCCAGCAGCCCACAGGGAGCAAACTTCTACGAGCAGTACTTC. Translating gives CASSPQGANFYEQYF.